This TCR beta chain was retrieved from a study of T cells after yellow fever vaccination. The CDR3 sequence is 13 residues long. Per the germline V gene, CDR1 is SGHTA and CDR2 is FQGNSA. The V and J ends lost 2 bases and 1 base respectively, with 3 bases between them. TCRdb redid the calling of the 5' RACE reads with MiXCR, one entry per CDR3 protein. Among 620,000 or so distinct CDR3 sequences, about 12% were seen once, and the ten largest hold about 15%. There are a few counts of this clonotype. This chain links TRBV7-2 with TRBJ2-1, with D hard to call. Here the sequenced sample was PBMCs, taken on the day of the yellow fever booster vaccination. This sequence was found in a man younger than 40 who received the YFV17D yellow fever vaccine. CDR3 DNA sequence: TGTGCCAGCAGCTTAATATCCTACAATGAGCAGTTCTTC. It codes for CASSLISYNEQFF.